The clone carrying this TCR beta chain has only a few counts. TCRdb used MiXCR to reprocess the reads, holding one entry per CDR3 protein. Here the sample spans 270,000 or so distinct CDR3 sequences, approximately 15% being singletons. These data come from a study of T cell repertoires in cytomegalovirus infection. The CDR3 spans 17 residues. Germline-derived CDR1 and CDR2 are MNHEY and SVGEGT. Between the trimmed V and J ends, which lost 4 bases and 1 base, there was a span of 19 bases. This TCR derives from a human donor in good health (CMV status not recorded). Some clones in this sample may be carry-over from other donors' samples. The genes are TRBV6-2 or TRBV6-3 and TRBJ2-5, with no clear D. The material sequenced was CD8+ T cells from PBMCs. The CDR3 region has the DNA TGTGCCAGCAGTTTAACCCCATTCGGTCCGGGCCAAGAGACCCAGTACTTC. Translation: CASSLTPFGPGQETQYF.